This T cell receptor (beta chain) is drawn from a study of metastatic and nonmetastatic thyroid tumors. Across the study: Malignant thyroid and benign thyroid patients provided blood and tumor or nodule tissue whose repertoires were compared. Study conclusions and caveats: Relative to benign nodules, malignant thyroid tumors were reportedly characterized by significantly elevated TCR beta diversity in blood and tumor.

Not a single patient had been given any form of treatment at any point before undergoing thyroid surgery. In this sample, this clone turned up a few times. Its antigen is currently unknown. Original handling: Differences in CDR3 between clinicopathological groups were drawn on to build a classifier intended to discriminate distant-metastatic papillary thyroid cancer patients. TCRdb reprocessed the PCR reads via MiXCR. TCRdb assigned the V and J calls; the authors' analysis was not used. This sample has tens of thousands of clones, with just over 4% found just once. The source of this sequence is a female donor with papillary thyroid cancer or a benign thyroid nodule (not recorded which). Some clones in this sample may be carry-over from other donors' samples. Material: blood.

The CDR3 region has the DNA TGTGCCAGCAGTAAGCAAGCGGGAGCTCAGAATGAGCAGTTCTTC. Translating gives CASSKQAGAQNEQFF. The rearrangement joins TRBV3-1 to TRBJ2-1; 8 nucleotides agree with TRBD2. V trimming: 6 bases; J trimming: 7 bases; junction bases outside the gene matches: 11. The CDR3 contains 15 residues. CDR1 LGHDT and CDR2 YNNKEL come from the germline V gene (reference sequence).